The rows below give T cell receptor beta chains drawn from one sample of a study of T cell repertoires in cytomegalovirus infection. TCRdb processed the reads anew with MiXCR; each CDR3 protein has one entry. The table includes around 900,000 distinct CDR3 sequences, roughly 30% detected once. Their antigens remain unidentified. This sample comprised cultured CD8+ T cells from PBMCs, obtained from culture after CMV antigen stimulation. The receptors were sampled from a human donor in good health (CMV status not recorded). Some clones in this sample may be carry-over from other donors' samples. Each CDR3 is given with its conserved first and last residue. Each record gives: J gene, V gene, clone size, D gene, CDR3 protein, CDR3 DNA. A D gene is named only where the DNA matches it firmly. The size field is filled for only some rows; it gives once, few, many or a size class.

j_gene: TRBJ1-2; v_gene: TRBV7-2; abundance: many; d_gene: .; CDR3aa: CASSFGIGYTF; CDR3nt: TGTGCCAGCAGCTTCGGGATAGGCTACACCTTC
j_gene: TRBJ2-5; v_gene: TRBV7-9; abundance: .; d_gene: TRBD2; CDR3aa: CASSPTGGHVETQYF; CDR3nt: TGTGCCAGCAGTCCCACGGGGGGGCATGTGGAGACCCAGTACTTC
j_gene: TRBJ1-1; v_gene: TRBV12-3/TRBV12-4; abundance: .; d_gene: .; CDR3aa: CASSLMGSLDTEAFF; CDR3nt: TGTGCCAGCAGTTTAATGGGAAGCTTGGACACTGAAGCTTTCTTT
j_gene: TRBJ1-1; v_gene: TRBV20-1; abundance: once; d_gene: .; CDR3aa: CSARSPPWLRTEAFF; CDR3nt: TGCAGTGCCAGAAGTCCACCCTGGTTGAGGACTGAAGCTTTCTTT
j_gene: TRBJ2-2; v_gene: TRBV29-1; abundance: .; d_gene: .; CDR3aa: CSVVGGGTGELFF; CDR3nt: TGCAGCGTTGTGGGGGGCGGCACCGGGGAGCTGTTTTTT
j_gene: TRBJ1-2; v_gene: TRBV3-1; abundance: many; d_gene: .; CDR3aa: CASSQGLVNYGYTF; CDR3nt: TGTGCCAGCAGCCAAGGGCTCGTCAACTATGGCTACACCTTC
j_gene: TRBJ1-2; v_gene: TRBV15; abundance: few; d_gene: .; CDR3aa: CATSSLTGSNYGYTF; CDR3nt: TGTGCCACCAGCAGTCTTACAGGGAGCAACTATGGCTACACCTTC
j_gene: TRBJ2-2; v_gene: TRBV10-3; abundance: .; d_gene: TRBD1; CDR3aa: CAISGTWGTGITGELFF; CDR3nt: TGTGCCATCAGTGGGACGTGGGGGACAGGGATCACCGGGGAGCTGTTTTTT
j_gene: TRBJ2-3; v_gene: TRBV3-1; abundance: few; d_gene: TRBD2; CDR3aa: CASSPRVAGGTDTQYF; CDR3nt: TGTGCCAGCAGTCCTAGGGTGGCGGGGGGCACAGATACGCAGTATTTT
j_gene: TRBJ1-2; v_gene: TRBV7-2; abundance: few; d_gene: TRBD1; CDR3aa: CASSRPRQGHNYGYTF; CDR3nt: TGTGCCAGCAGCAGACCACGACAGGGCCATAACTATGGCTACACCTTC